A selection of T cell receptor beta chains follows, all from one sample in a study of blood T cell repertoires in COVID-19. Profiling relied on immunoSEQ multiplex PCR, and the TCRdb table lists in-frame clones only, not all of them. The table records hundreds of thousands of clones, roughly nine tenths of them present only once. Sequencing used peripheral blood. The receptors were sampled from a man in his forties with acute or convalescent COVID-19. Each CDR3 is given with its conserved first and last residue. Fields, in order: V gene, clone size, J gene, D gene, CDR3 length, CDR3 protein, CDR3 DNA. The D gene is left open where the match is weak. The size entry is marked missing in some rows and otherwise reads once, few, many or a size class.

>TRBV18|NA|TRBJ1-4|TRBD1|14
CASSLQGAFEKLFF
TGTGCCAGCTCACTTCAGGGGGCGTTTGAAAAACTGTTTTTT
>TRBV4-1|NA|TRBJ1-2|TRBD1|13
CASSSGTGAGYTF
TGCGCCAGCAGCTCCGGGACAGGGGCCGGCTACACCTTC
>TRBV19|NA|TRBJ1-1|NA|15
CASSTPQGGGTEAFF
TGTGCCAGTAGTACTCCCCAGGGTGGAGGGACTGAAGCTTTCTTT
>TRBV5-1|NA|TRBJ2-7|TRBD2|16
CASSLAGLAASYEQYF
TGCGCCAGCAGCTTGGCCGGACTAGCGGCCTCCTACGAGCAGTACTTC
>TRBV28|NA|TRBJ2-1|TRBD1|16
CASSSTGEGSYNEQFF
TGTGCCAGCAGTTCGACAGGGGAAGGGTCCTACAATGAGCAGTTCTTC
>TRBV6-5|NA|TRBJ1-2|NA|12
CASTLTNYGYTF
TGTGCCAGCACCTTAACTAACTATGGCTACACCTTC
>TRBV6-5|NA|TRBJ1-4|TRBD1|14
CASGSGQSRKRLFF
TGTGCCAGCGGCTCGGGACAGTCAAGGAAAAGACTGTTTTTT
>TRBV11-2|few|TRBJ1-6|NA|14
CASSQVERRTPLHF
TGTGCCAGCAGCCAAGTTGAGCGGCGGACACCCCTCCACTTT
>TRBV6-5|NA|TRBJ2-3|NA|15
CASGMTGSGADTQYF
TGTGCCAGCGGAATGACAGGAAGTGGAGCAGATACGCAGTATTTT
>TRBV6-5|NA|TRBJ1-1|NA|13
CASSIQGYTEAFF
TGTGCCAGCAGTATTCAGGGGTATACTGAAGCTTTCTTT
>TRBV28|NA|TRBJ2-3|NA|15
CASTQTGLVLYTQYF
TGTGCCAGCACCCAAACCGGACTCGTTCTCTATACGCAGTATTTT
>TRBV6-5|NA|TRBJ2-3|NA|14
CAGKRSEDADTQYF
TGTGCCGGAAAGAGGTCCGAAGACGCAGATACGCAGTATTTT
>TRBV2|NA|TRBJ1-2|NA|15
CASSESTFGLMGYTF
TGTGCCAGCAGTGAATCGACATTCGGACTGATGGGCTACACCTTC
>TRBV7-3|NA|TRBJ2-3|TRBD2|14
CASSLEAGLDTQYF
TGTGCCAGCAGCTTAGAAGCGGGACTAGATACGCAGTATTTT
>TRBV6-6|NA|TRBJ2-3|NA|17
CASSRRTGEPRGDTQYF
TGTGCCAGCAGTCGCCGGACGGGGGAACCACGGGGAGATACGCAGTATTTT
>TRBV5-4|NA|TRBJ2-1|TRBD1|15
CASSSRDSRYNEQFF
TGTGCCAGCAGCTCCCGGGACAGCCGCTACAATGAGCAGTTCTTC
>TRBV15|NA|TRBJ2-5|NA|17
CATSSRDNPRLRETQYF
TGTGCCACCAGCAGTCGGGACAATCCTCGGTTACGAGAGACCCAGTACTTC
>TRBV9|NA|TRBJ1-1|NA|14
CASSFARGNTEAFF
TGTGCCAGCAGCTTCGCCAGGGGGAACACTGAAGCTTTCTTT
>TRBV24-1|once|TRBJ2-1|NA|16
CATSDSSGVRYNEQFF
TGTGCCACCAGTGACTCAAGCGGAGTCCGGTACAATGAGCAGTTCTTC
>TRBV7-6|NA|TRBJ1-1|TRBD1|13
CASSRQGFTEAFF
TGTGCCAGCAGCCGACAGGGGTTCACTGAAGCTTTCTTT
>TRBV9|NA|TRBJ1-3|NA|13
CASSVGRTGTIYF
TGTGCCAGCAGCGTTGGGAGGACGGGCACCATATATTTT
>TRBV27|NA|TRBJ1-5|TRBD1|15
CASSLSGTGKQPQHF
TGTGCCAGCAGTTTATCTGGGACAGGGAAACAGCCCCAGCATTTT
>TRBV6-5|NA|TRBJ2-7|NA|14
CASSLVTGIDEQYF
TGTGCCAGCAGTCTTGTAACAGGGATCGACGAGCAGTACTTC
>TRBV9|NA|TRBJ2-3|TRBD2|17
CASSVGLAGERTDTQYF
TGTGCCAGCAGCGTCGGACTAGCGGGGGAACGGACGGATACGCAGTATTTT
>TRBV4-3|NA|TRBJ1-4|NA|12
CASSPGGEKLFF
TGCGCCAGCAGCCCGGGGGGAGAAAAACTGTTTTTT
>TRBV5-4|NA|TRBJ2-7|TRBD2|15
CASSSSGRASYEQYF
TGTGCCAGCAGCTCCAGCGGGAGGGCCAGCTACGAGCAGTACTTC
>TRBV7-8|NA|TRBJ1-2|NA|13
CASSPWQGHGYTF
TGTGCCAGCAGCCCCTGGCAGGGGCACGGCTACACCTTC
>TRBV14|NA|TRBJ2-5|TRBD1|15
CASSLIDRGKETQYF
TGTGCCAGCAGCCTCATCGACAGGGGCAAAGAGACCCAGTACTTC
>TRBV4-1|NA|TRBJ1-1|TRBD1|14
CASSQTQGAGEAFF
TGCGCCAGCAGCCAGACCCAGGGGGCTGGTGAAGCTTTCTTT
>TRBV4-1|NA|TRBJ2-6|TRBD1|15
CASSQAGTGAGPLTF
TGCGCCAGCAGCCAAGCCGGGACAGGGGCTGGGCCACTGACTTTC
>TRBV11-2|NA|TRBJ1-3|NA|14
CASLLSFSGNTIYF
TGTGCCAGCTTACTCTCTTTCTCTGGAAACACCATATATTTT
>TRBV11-2|NA|TRBJ1-1|NA|15
CASSSQGGANTEAFF
TGTGCCAGCAGCTCACAAGGTGGGGCTAACACTGAAGCTTTCTTT
>TRBV9|NA|TRBJ2-2|NA|14
CASSVDRNTGELFF
TGTGCCAGCAGCGTAGACAGAAACACCGGGGAGCTGTTTTTT
>TRBV5-8|NA|TRBJ1-5|NA|14
CASSLRVSNQPQHF
TGTGCCAGCAGCTTGCGGGTGAGCAATCAGCCCCAGCATTTT
>TRBV10-1|NA|TRBJ2-3|TRBD1|14
CASSVGQHSDTQYF
TGCGCCAGCAGTGTGGGACAGCACTCAGATACGCAGTATTTT
>TRBV9|NA|TRBJ2-7|NA|16
CASSVEVTGSSYEQYF
TGTGCCAGCAGCGTAGAGGTAACAGGTAGTTCCTACGAGCAGTACTTC
>TRBV12-3/TRBV12-4|NA|TRBJ2-7|NA|13
CASSLGLYLGQYF
TGTGCCAGCAGCCTGGGGCTATACCTCGGGCAGTACTTC
>TRBV20-1|NA|TRBJ2-7|TRBD2|14
CSASSGRVLGEQYF
TGCAGTGCTAGTAGCGGGAGGGTCCTCGGCGAGCAGTACTTC
>TRBV6-2/TRBV6-3|few|TRBJ2-3|TRBD2|16
CASSSETGLAPDTQYF
TGTGCCAGCAGTTCTGAAACGGGACTAGCCCCAGATACGCAGTATTTT
>TRBV18|NA|TRBJ1-1|TRBD1|16
CASSPQGGGKNTEAFF
TGTGCCAGCTCACCGCAGGGGGGAGGAAAAAACACTGAAGCTTTCTTT
>TRBV7-2|NA|TRBJ1-2|TRBD1|16
CASSPTSTGVEYGYTF
TGTGCCAGCAGCCCTACCTCGACAGGGGTCGAGTATGGCTACACCTTC
>TRBV10-1|NA|TRBJ1-1|NA|14
CASSESGVLTEAFF
TGCGCCAGCAGTGAGTCAGGGGTTCTCACTGAAGCTTTCTTT
>TRBV4-1|NA|TRBJ2-7|NA|13
CASSQPNSYEQYF
TGCGCCAGCAGCCAACCGAACAGCTACGAGCAGTACTTC
>TRBV9|NA|TRBJ2-1|TRBD2|15
CASSVGGGSINEQFF
TGTGCCAGCAGCGTAGGGGGCGGGAGTATTAATGAGCAGTTCTTC
>TRBV7-2|NA|TRBJ2-7|NA|15
CASSRESAEPYEQYF
TGTGCCAGCAGCCGGGAGAGCGCGGAGCCCTACGAGCAGTACTTC
>TRBV7-2|NA|TRBJ2-7|NA|15
CASSLGGFEFYEQYF
TGTGCCAGCAGCTTAGGAGGGTTTGAATTCTACGAGCAGTACTTC
>TRBV2|NA|TRBJ2-1|NA|13
CASSTGRNNEQFF
TGTGCCAGCTCAACGGGTAGGAACAATGAGCAGTTCTTC
>TRBV6-6|NA|TRBJ2-4|TRBD2|14
CASKKREVKNIQYF
TGTGCCAGCAAAAAGCGGGAAGTCAAAAACATTCAGTACTTC
>TRBV27|NA|TRBJ1-2|NA|10
CASSLYGYTF
TGTGCCAGCAGTCTCTATGGCTACACCTTC
>TRBV12-3/TRBV12-4|NA|TRBJ2-1|TRBD2|13
CASSFSGRGEQFF
TGTGCCAGCAGTTTTAGCGGGAGAGGGGAGCAGTTCTTC
>TRBV7-2|NA|TRBJ1-4|TRBD1|14
CASSRDRGGEKLFF
TGTGCCAGCAGCCGGGACAGGGGTGGAGAAAAACTGTTTTTT
>TRBV19|NA|TRBJ1-1|NA|13
CASSIRGATEAFF
TGTGCCAGTAGTATCAGGGGTGCCACTGAAGCTTTCTTT
>TRBV7-8|NA|TRBJ2-5|NA|13
CASSVTGEETQYF
TGTGCCAGCAGCGTAACAGGAGAGGAGACCCAGTACTTC
>TRBV30|NA|TRBJ2-3|NA|14
CAWSLGTGTDTQYF
TGTGCCTGGAGTCTGGGGACTGGCACAGATACGCAGTATTTT
>TRBV11-2|NA|TRBJ2-3|NA|16
CASRPVGVRVTDTQYF
TGTGCCAGCAGGCCCGTGGGAGTACGTGTCACAGATACGCAGTATTTT
>TRBV6-5|NA|TRBJ2-5|NA|15
CASSYGTRGLTAQYF
TGTGCCAGCAGTTACGGGACTAGGGGGCTCACGGCCCAGTACTTC
>TRBV28|NA|TRBJ2-5|TRBD1|15
CASSLPNRGQETQYF
TGTGCCAGCAGTTTACCTAACAGGGGACAAGAGACCCAGTACTTC